Given below is one T cell receptor beta chain in context. The V gene end was trimmed by 0 bases and the J gene end by 7 bases; junction bases not matched to a gene: 4. Germline CDR1 SGHTS, CDR2 YDEGEE. This CDR3 contains 14 residues. Study processing details: From reference gene primer amplification, estimates of nucleated cell counts were derived. Here immunoSEQ multiplex PCR was the method, and the copy in TCRdb shows in-frame clones only, minus some. The V and J calls and clone size come from that table; D and trimming were worked out from the DNA. This sample has approximately 93,000 clones, with 88% found just once. The sample belongs to a study of blood T cell repertoires in COVID-19. As for the study in general: From the United States, Italy and Spain came samples of acute and convalescent COVID-19. In each case, the material was cDNA or gDNA derived from T cells, B-cell-depleted T cells, or PBMCs.

This chain connects TRBV5-8 to TRBJ1-1; 9 positions match TRBD1. Sequences were obtained from peripheral blood. The TCR originated in a man aged 55 to 70 with acute or convalescent COVID-19. CDR3 bases: TGTGCCAGCAGCTTGGTACAGGGGGCTAGTGAAGCTTTCTTT. Its translation is CASSLVQGASEAFF.